The 10 T cell receptor beta chains below come from one sample, sequenced in a study of OX40 agonist ivuxolimab in advanced cancers. Method: immunoSEQ multiplex PCR; TCRdb's copy keeps in-frame clones and lacks some. This table holds over 80,000 clones, 70% to 85% found once. Source: CD4+ or CD8+ T cells sorted from blood, taken in a trial of the OX40 agonist ivuxolimab. These receptors were collected from an adult with an advanced solid tumor such as melanoma, head and neck, liver or kidney cancer.

The chain has TRBV7-3 and TRBJ2-3; 8 bases match TRBD1. Germline CDR1 is SGHTA and CDR2 is FQGTGA. Trimming cost V 5 bases and J 5 bases; bases outside gene matches: 6. This CDR3 is 14 amino acids long. Here the CDR3 DNA reads TGTGCCAGCAGCGAAACCAGGGGGCGAGATACGCAGTATTTT. Its protein product is CASSETRGRDTQYF.

The V call is TRBV6-5, the J call TRBJ2-2; 7 bases map to TRBD2. V was clipped by 7 bases and J by 5 bases; unmatched bases: 7. CDR3 length equals 14 residues. Germline-derived CDR1 and CDR2 are MNHEY and SVGAGI. CDR3 nucleotides: TGTGCCAGCAAGCGGGACGTAGCGACCGGGGAGCTGTTTTTT. As protein: CASKRDVATGELFF.

The rearrangement uses TRBV18 and TRBJ2-1, with D unresolved. V shed 6 bases and J shed 7 bases, with 19 bases lying between them. This CDR3 has 15 residues. Germline CDR1 is KGHSH and CDR2 is LQKENI. The CDR3 loop is CASSPQLGSGNEQFF. The CDR3 DNA sequence: TGTGCCAGCTCCCCCCAACTGGGTAGTGGGAATGAGCAGTTCTTC. Based on the CDR3 plus reference TRBV18 and TRBJ2-1, the full variable domain is NAGVMQNPRHLVRRRGQEARLRCSPMKGHSHVYWYRQLPEEGLKFMVYLQKENIIDESGMPKERFSAEFPKEGPSILRIQQVVRGDSAAYFCASSPQLGSGNEQFFGPGTRLTVL.

The chain employs TRBV12-5 and TRBJ1-1; TRBD1 matches 7 bases. V gave up 3 bases and J gave up 2 bases; unmatched junction bases: 3. The germline gives CDR1 LGHNT, CDR2 FRNRAP. The CDR3 totals 14 residues. As DNA, the CDR3 is TGTGCTAGTGGTTTAGGGGGCCTTAACACTGAAGCTTTCTTT. This gives the protein CASGLGGLNTEAFF.

The rearrangement uses TRBV11-2 and TRBJ2-7; D not certain. The CDR3 totals 11 residues. In germline, CDR1 is SGHAT, CDR2 FQNNGV. V was pared by 5 bases and J by 6 bases, with 8 bases between. The CDR3 sequence is CASSLGPEQYF. CDR3 sequence (DNA): TGTGCCAGCAGCCTGGGCCCCGAGCAGTACTTC.

The gene calls are TRBV5-4 and TRBJ2-7, with 7 bases lining up with TRBD2. The CDR3 sequence is 15 residues long. V lost 6 bases to trimming and J lost 9 bases; unmatched junction nucleotides: 18. Looked up from germline, CDR1 is SGHNT and CDR2 is YYREEE (reference sequence). Written as DNA, the CDR3 is TGTGCCAGCAACACACGATCTGGGACTACCTCCGCGCAGTACTTC. As protein: CASNTRSGTTSAQYF.

This clone has just one count. The chain is built from TRBV27 and TRBJ1-6, with 7 positions matching TRBD1. CDR1 and CDR2 (germline): MNHEY, SMNVEV (reference sequence). There are 18 residues in the CDR3. V lost 6 bases, J lost 4 bases, and 15 bases stayed unmatched. This CDR3 reads CASRAEPGGSGYNSPLHF. The CDR3 DNA reads TGTGCCAGCAGAGCCGAACCAGGGGGGAGCGGATATAATTCACCCCTCCACTTT.

The chain links TRBV5-1 to TRBJ1-1; D perhaps matches TRBD1 (6 bases). Germline lookup yields CDR1 SGHRS and CDR2 YFSETQ. The V end was cut by 4 bases, the J end by 1 base, with 8 bases between. The CDR3 has 13 amino acids. CDR3 region: CASSPGQNTEAFF. The CDR3 DNA is TGCGCCAGCAGCCCGGGACAGAACACTGAAGCTTTCTTT.

This rearrangement joins TRBV15 to TRBJ1-5; 8 bases are a match to TRBD1. The germline V gene has CDR1 LNHNV and CDR2 YYDKDF (reference sequence). The CDR3 sequence is 16 residues long. Trimming took 3 bases from V and 6 from J; bases not matched to a gene: 10. CDR3 amino acids: CATSRVQGDWSQPQHF. The DNA for the CDR3 is TGTGCCACCAGCAGGGTACAGGGGGACTGGAGTCAGCCCCAGCATTTT.

This chain links TRBV4-3 with TRBJ1-2; 10 nucleotides match TRBD1. CDR3 size: 15 residues. Unmatched junction bases numbered 2, after V lost 0 bases and J lost 4 bases. Germline lookup yields CDR1 LGHNA and CDR2 YSLEER. The CDR3 DNA sequence: TGCGCCAGCAGCCAAGAAGGGACAGGGGTCTATGGCTACACCTTC. This sequence encodes CASSQEGTGVYGYTF.